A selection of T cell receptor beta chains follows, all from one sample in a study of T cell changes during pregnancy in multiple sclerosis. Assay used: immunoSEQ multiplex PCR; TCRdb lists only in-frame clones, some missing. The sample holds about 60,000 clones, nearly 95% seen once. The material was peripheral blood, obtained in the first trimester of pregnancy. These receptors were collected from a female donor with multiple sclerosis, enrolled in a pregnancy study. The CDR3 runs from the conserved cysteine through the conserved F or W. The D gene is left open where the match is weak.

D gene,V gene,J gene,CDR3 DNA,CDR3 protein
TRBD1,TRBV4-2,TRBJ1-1,TGTGCCAGCAGCCCTCGACAGGGTGGTGGCACTGAAGCTTTCTTT,CASSPRQGGGTEAFF
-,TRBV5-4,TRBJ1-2,TGTGCCAGCAGCTTGATCGGCTATGGCTACACCTTC,CASSLIGYGYTF
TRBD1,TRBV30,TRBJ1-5,TGTGCCTGGAGTCAGGGGGGACAGGGCAATCAGCCCCAGCATTTT,CAWSQGGQGNQPQHF
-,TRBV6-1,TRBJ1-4,TGTGCCAGCAGTGAAGTTGGAGGGAAACTGTTTTTT,CASSEVGGKLFF
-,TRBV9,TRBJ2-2,TGTGCCAGCAGCGTAGGGTCAGGGGCGAACACCGGGGAGCTGTTTTTT,CASSVGSGANTGELFF
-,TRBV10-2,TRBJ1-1,TGCGCCAGCCGGGGGAACACTGAAGCTTTCTTT,CASRGNTEAFF
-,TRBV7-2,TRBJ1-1,TGTGCCAGCAGCCCACAGGACGGGGGAGGCGGTGTGTACACTGAAGCTTTCTTT,CASSPQDGGGGVYTEAFF
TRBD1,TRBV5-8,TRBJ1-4,TGTGCCAGCAGCTCGGGACAGGGCGGGAATGAAAAACTGTTTTTT,CASSSGQGGNEKLFF
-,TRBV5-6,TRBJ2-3,TGTGCCAGCAGCTTGGTCTTAACTCCCACTGGCACAGATACGCAGTATTTT,CASSLVLTPTGTDTQYF
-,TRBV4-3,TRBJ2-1,TGCGCCAGCAGCCAAGAGGGTGTGGAGGAGCAGTTCTTC,CASSQEGVEEQFF
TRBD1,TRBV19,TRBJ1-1,TGTGCCAGTAGAAGTCCTCGGGACAGGGGGTCTAGTAGCACTGAAGCTTTCTTT,CASRSPRDRGSSSTEAFF
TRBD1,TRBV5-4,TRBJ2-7,TGTGCCAGCAGCACAAAGACAGGGCGCTCCTACGAGCAGTACTTC,CASSTKTGRSYEQYF
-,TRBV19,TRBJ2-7,TGTGCCAGTAGTCCCGAAGGAATCCTCGGAGGCTACGAGCAGTACTTC,CASSPEGILGGYEQYF
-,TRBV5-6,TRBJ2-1,TGTGCCAGCAGCCATCGGACAGAGCAGTTCTTC,CASSHRTEQFF
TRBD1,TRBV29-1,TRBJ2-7,TGCAGCGTTGCGCGGGACAGGGTCTCCTACGAGCAGTACTTC,CSVARDRVSYEQYF